This T cell receptor (beta chain) was profiled in a study of cytotoxic CD8 clonotypes in ibrutinib-treated CLL (dated by TCRdb to 2020 to 2022). As for the study more broadly: The cohort had about a dozen relapsed/refractory and roughly 15 treatment-naive patients; some 17 were IGHV unmutated. Partial responses were observed in roughly 24 patients and complete responses in 2; after a median follow-up of around 68 months, remission was maintained in approximately 14 patients and progression was observed in about twelve. Samples at response were collected after a median of approximately twelve months of treatment, with a range of about 6 to 40 months. On average, each sample had some 250,000 productive templates and approximately 89,000 productive rearrangements. Longitudinal samples were obtainable from about 30% of the roughly 90 participants in the trial. Cryopreserved peripheral blood mononuclear cells were obtained before treatment, at response, and at either sustained remission or disease progression. All remission and progressive disease samples were collected while patients were still receiving ibrutinib.

For TCR beta library preparation, around 2 micrograms of genomic DNA were isolated from cryopreserved PBMCs. Longitudinal blood samples from CLL patients on ibrutinib monotherapy underwent high-throughput TCR beta sequencing. The patients were enrolled in a single-center, open-label phase 2 trial of ibrutinib monotherapy. Notes on this clone: Its antigen is not yet known. No quality values exist for individual bases; no much larger clone is one base distant.

Its CDR3 holds 14 amino acids, cysteine through phenylalanine. Here the CDR3 DNA is all that survives: 42 bases in frame from base 1. The trim is 6 bases for V and 5 bases for J, with a gap of 16 bases between the germline ends. The germline V gene encodes CDR1 MNHNS and CDR2 SASEGT. The paper as a whole reports these results and caveats: Public clonotypes were found to be uncommon and were observed to contract or remain stable during treatment; the increase in clonality was shown to reflect expansion of private clonotypes at ibrutinib response. Lymph node repertoires were not examined, and the timing of sampling was not matched between patients in sustained remission and those whose disease progressed. Baseline clonality was found to be higher than that of age-matched healthy donors and was strongly correlated with circulating CD8+ T-cell counts. Clonality increased at ibrutinib response, stayed stable in sustained remission, and fell back toward baseline at progression.

A MiSeq instrument was used for deep resolution sequencing, which targeted depths ranging from 1 in 1 million up to 1 in 200,000 T cells, with coverage averaging 10x for each clonotype. TCR beta libraries were generated with the immunoSEQ hsTCRB Kit. The paper's data handling went like this. Data were analyzed with ImmunoSEQ Data Assistant and ImmunoSEQ Analyzer, with V, D and J genes assigned per IMGT definitions. Clonality, which ranges from 0 to 1, was calculated by subtracting the normalized Shannon entropy of productive rearrangement frequencies from one. Public clonotype analysis was restricted to overrepresented clonotypes comprising at least 0.05% of each patient's repertoire. Fewer than 15 repertoires from age-matched healthy donors, obtained from immuneACCESS, served as clonality controls. What TCRdb holds here is the immuneACCESS table cut down to in-frame rearrangements. Part of the clones is not present; checked against another copy, under half of the missing clones reflect an unresolved V gene, and the others are unexplained. Clone size and V and J calls were adopted from that table, with D and trimming inferred from the DNA. Present in this sample are roughly 330,000 clones, under 70% of which were seen just once. Roughly 6.8% of the sample rests with the top ten.

This clonotype originated in a human donor with chronic lymphocytic leukemia. The specimen comprised PBMCs, sampled after 36 months of ibrutinib treatment. The V gene is TRBV6-1 and the J gene is TRBJ2-5; TRBD1 is a possible D gene, resting on 5 matching bases. The CDR3 protein is CASRTIRVAETQYF. The DNA sequence is given as TGTGCCAGCAGGACCATCAGGGTTGCCGAGACCCAGTACTTC.